The clone carrying this T cell receptor (beta chain) was counted only a few times. The entry originates in a study of T-cell memory formation after mild COVID-19. Study in general: There were largely donor-specific TCR clusters.

TCRdb redid the calling of the 5' RACE reads with MiXCR, one entry per CDR3 protein. This table has about 360,000 distinct CDR3 sequences, over 13% appearing once. The CDR3 sequence is 14 residues long. Germline-derived CDR1 and CDR2 are SEHNR and FQNEAQ (reference sequence). V lost 5 bases and J lost 9; bases outside the gene matches: 7. Sequencing input: PBMCs or a T cell subset sorted from them (not recorded which). This chain connects TRBV7-9 to TRBJ2-1; 10 nucleotides match TRBD1. The sequence was collected from a man younger than 30 who had mild COVID-19 (a few samples of this study predate the infection). Cell type and time point are not known. CDR3 residues: CASSHDRGRVEQFF. The DNA of the CDR3 is TGTGCCAGCAGCCACGACAGGGGGCGAGTTGAGCAGTTCTTC.